A selection of T cell receptor beta chains follows, all from one sample in a study of blood T cell repertoires in COVID-19. Sequencing was performed with immunoSEQ multiplex PCR; in TCRdb, only in-frame clones are kept and a portion is missing. The sample includes around 130,000 clones, roughly 79% seen only once; the top ten take more than 15%. The sequencing input was peripheral blood. These receptors originate from a man at least 80 years old with acute or convalescent COVID-19. Both conserved end residues are part of each CDR3. The D gene is left open where the match is weak. Some rows mark clone size as missing; the rest say once, few, many or name a class of expanded clone.

J gene | D gene | clone size | V gene | CDR3 DNA | CDR3 protein
TRBJ2-1 | - | - | TRBV5-4 | TGTGCCAGCAGCAACGGGAAAGGTCTGCGAAGCAATGAGCAGTTCTTC | CASSNGKGLRSNEQFF
TRBJ2-1 | TRBD2 | few | TRBV10-3 | TGTGCCATCAGGGGGGGGGACAATGAGCAGTTCTTC | CAIRGGDNEQFF
TRBJ1-4 | TRBD1 | - | TRBV5-1 | TGCGCCAGCAGCTTGGGGACAGGCGAAGAAAAACTGTTTTTT | CASSLGTGEEKLFF
TRBJ2-2 | - | - | TRBV10-3 | TGTGCCATCAGTGAGTCGAACAGGGGAGGCACCGGGGAGCTGTTTTTT | CAISESNRGGTGELFF
TRBJ1-5 | TRBD1 | - | TRBV7-4 | TGTGCCAGCAGCTCCCGGGACAGGGGGTACGGGAGAAGCAATCAGCCCCAGCATTTT | CASSSRDRGYGRSNQPQHF
TRBJ2-5 | TRBD2 | - | TRBV5-1 | TGCGCCAGCAGCTCGGGACTAGCGGGGTATCAAGAGACCCAGTACTTC | CASSSGLAGYQETQYF
TRBJ1-5 | - | - | TRBV19 | TGTGCCAGTAGCCCGGAGGGGGGGGCCAATCAGCCCCAGCATTTT | CASSPEGGANQPQHF
TRBJ2-2 | - | - | TRBV7-2 | TGTGCCAGCAGCTTAGTAGGGGACCAGGGGAGCACCGGGGAGCTGTTTTTT | CASSLVGDQGSTGELFF
TRBJ2-7 | TRBD2 | - | TRBV15 | TGTGCCACCAGCAGAGGTAGCGGGGGGGTTATCGACGAGCAGTACTTC | CATSRGSGGVIDEQYF
TRBJ1-1 | TRBD1 | - | TRBV7-9 | TGTGCCAGCAGCTCTACAGGGGGCGCCGCTGCTGAAGCTTTCTTT | CASSSTGGAAAEAFF
TRBJ1-5 | - | once | TRBV11-2 | TGTGCCAGCAGCCTCGGGACAAATAGCAATCAGCCCCAGCATTTT | CASSLGTNSNQPQHF
TRBJ2-7 | - | - | TRBV7-9 | TGTGCCTCTGGCAGGTCCTACGAGCAGTACTTC | CASGRSYEQYF
TRBJ1-2 | TRBD1 | - | TRBV29-1 | TGCAGCTTTTGGACAGGGGGCGACTATGGCTACACCTTC | CSFWTGGDYGYTF
TRBJ2-2 | - | - | TRBV5-1 | TGCGCCAGCAGAGACAGTCCGAACACCGGGGAGCTGTTTTTT | CASRDSPNTGELFF
TRBJ1-4 | TRBD1 | few | TRBV18 | TGTGCCAGCTCACCAGACCGGACAGGTGAAAAACTGTTTTTT | CASSPDRTGEKLFF
TRBJ2-5 | TRBD1 | - | TRBV27 | TGTGCCAGCAGTTCACAGGGGGCGGAGACCCAGTACTTC | CASSSQGAETQYF
TRBJ1-3 | - | few | TRBV18 | TGTGCCAGCTCACTTGGACAGAGCTCTGGAAACACCATATATTTT | CASSLGQSSGNTIYF
TRBJ2-4 | - | - | TRBV24-1 | TGTGCCACCACCGGGAGAGAGGAAAACATTCAGTACTTC | CATTGREENIQYF
TRBJ1-5 | - | once | TRBV3-1/TRBV3-2 | TGTGCCAGCAGCCAAGGGGTTGGGGGGAATCAGCCCCAGCATTTT | CASSQGVGGNQPQHF
TRBJ2-1 | TRBD1 | - | TRBV7-2 | TGTGCCAGCAGCCTCGACAGGGCCTACAATGAGCAGTTCTTC | CASSLDRAYNEQFF
TRBJ1-6 | - | - | TRBV9 | TGTGCCAGCAGCGTAGACCCGGTTCGATCACCCCTCCACTTT | CASSVDPVRSPLHF
TRBJ2-2 | TRBD1 | few | TRBV19 | TGTGCCAGTAGTATTTCAAGAGGACAGGGGAACACCGGGGAGCTGTTTTTT | CASSISRGQGNTGELFF
TRBJ2-2 | - | - | TRBV7-9 | TGTGCCAGCAGCTTAGTGGTGACTATCACTTCCACCGGGGAGCTGTTTTTT | CASSLVVTITSTGELFF
TRBJ1-1 | - | - | TRBV7-9 | TGTGCCAGCAGCTCCCCAAGACAGCGCGTTAAAGCTTTCTTT | CASSSPRQRVKAFF
TRBJ2-7 | TRBD1 | - | TRBV5-8 | TGTGCCAGCAGGCCTGGGACAGGGGGCTCCTACGAGCAGTACTTC | CASRPGTGGSYEQYF
TRBJ2-2 | - | once | TRBV6-5 | TGTGCCAGCAGTCTTAGAGGCGCGAACACCGGGGAGCTGTTTTTT | CASSLRGANTGELFF
TRBJ1-2 | TRBD1 | many | TRBV6-6 | TGTGCCAGCAGTATACAGGGGAGAAGAGATGGCTACACCTTC | CASSIQGRRDGYTF
TRBJ1-3 | - | - | TRBV25-1 | TGTGCCAGCAGGCACTCAGGAGGGAGGAACACCATATATTTT | CASRHSGGRNTIYF
TRBJ1-2 | - | few | TRBV18 | TGTGCCAGCTCACCACCGGGGGGTGAAGGAAGAGGAGGCTACACCTTC | CASSPPGGEGRGGYTF
TRBJ1-1 | - | few | TRBV2 | TGTGCCAGCAGTGGGCAAAATTCTGAAGCTTTCTTT | CASSGQNSEAFF
TRBJ2-2 | - | - | TRBV27 | TGTGCCAGCAGGGGGCTATATGTAACCGGGGAGCTGTTTTTT | CASRGLYVTGELFF
TRBJ2-1 | - | - | TRBV6-2/TRBV6-3 | TGTGCCAGCACCCCCAGTCTGCCCCTTAACAATGAGCAGTTCTTC | CASTPSLPLNNEQFF
TRBJ1-1 | - | few | TRBV12-3/TRBV12-4 | TGTGCCAGCAGTTTTGTCGGTACTGAAGCTTTCTTT | CASSFVGTEAFF
TRBJ2-7 | TRBD1 | once | TRBV5-4 | TGTGCCAGCAGCTTGGGACAGGGCATTTCCTACGAGCAGTACTTC | CASSLGQGISYEQYF
TRBJ2-3 | - | - | TRBV24-1 | TGTGCCACCAGTGATTTCTCCCGAGGGCCAGATACGCAGTATTTT | CATSDFSRGPDTQYF
TRBJ2-2 | TRBD1 | - | TRBV6-6 | TGTGCCAGCAGCTACGGACAGGGCGTTCCACCCGGGGAGCTGTTTTTT | CASSYGQGVPPGELFF
TRBJ2-5 | - | - | TRBV3-1/TRBV3-2 | TGTGCCAGCAGCCCCCCCGGGGTTCTGGGGGAGACCCAGTACTTC | CASSPPGVLGETQYF
TRBJ2-2 | TRBD1 | - | TRBV6-5 | TGTGCCAGCAGCCTCGACAGGGACAATCGTGAGCTGTTTTTT | CASSLDRDNRELFF
TRBJ1-3 | TRBD1 | - | TRBV28 | TGTGCCAGCAGGACAGGGGCCTCTGGAAACACCATATATTTT | CASRTGASGNTIYF
TRBJ2-2 | - | few | TRBV11-3 | TGTGCCAGCAGCTTAGATCTCTGGGGCAAGAACACCGGGGAGCTGTTTTTT | CASSLDLWGKNTGELFF
TRBJ1-5 | TRBD1 | - | TRBV7-9 | TGTGCCAGCAGCCTCATAACAGGGGGCATTGATCAGCCCCAGCATTTT | CASSLITGGIDQPQHF
TRBJ1-1 | - | - | TRBV21-1 | TGTGCCAGCAACATTGGGACAGGCACAGGGGTTCTGGCTTTCTTT | CASNIGTGTGVLAFF
TRBJ2-3 | - | - | TRBV6-1 | TGTGCCAGCAGTGAGAGAGAGGGACTCTCCACAGATACGCAGTATTTT | CASSEREGLSTDTQYF
TRBJ1-4 | - | - | TRBV18 | TGTGCCAGCTCACAAAGGGGTGCAACTAATGAAAAACTGTTTTTT | CASSQRGATNEKLFF
TRBJ1-5 | - | few | TRBV30 | TGTGCCTGGAGTGCCGGGACTGCGGGAAATCAGCCCCAGCATTTT | CAWSAGTAGNQPQHF
TRBJ1-2 | - | - | TRBV7-2 | TGTGCCAGCAGCCCCCGGGGAGGGGGTTATGGCTACACCTTC | CASSPRGGGYGYTF
TRBJ2-2 | - | - | TRBV7-2 | TGTGCCAGCAGCCGCGAACCGAACACCGGGGAGCTGTTTTTT | CASSREPNTGELFF
TRBJ2-7 | TRBD1 | - | TRBV7-2 | TGTGCCAGCAGCTTCGACAGGGCAGGGGAGCAGTACTTC | CASSFDRAGEQYF
TRBJ2-2 | TRBD2 | - | TRBV12-5 | TGTGCTAGTGGTTGGGGACTAGCGGGGGGCTTAAAATCGAACACCGGGGAGCTGTTTTTT | CASGWGLAGGLKSNTGELFF
TRBJ2-7 | - | - | TRBV7-2 | TGTGCCAGCAGCTGGACAGCGACCTCCTACGAGCAGTACTTC | CASSWTATSYEQYF
TRBJ2-2 | TRBD2 | - | TRBV4-1 | TGCGCCAGCAGCCGGGGGGGAACAGATACCGGGGAGCTGTTTTTT | CASSRGGTDTGELFF
TRBJ1-1 | - | few | TRBV5-4 | TGTGCCACGGCAGAAAGGGGGAACACTGAAGCTTTCTTT | CATAERGNTEAFF
TRBJ2-3 | TRBD2 | - | TRBV27 | TGTGCCAGCAGTTTCTGGGGACTAGCGGCAGATACGCAGTATTTT | CASSFWGLAADTQYF